This note documents a single T cell receptor beta chain sequence. Its antigen is not identified. The source of the sample is a study of CD8 T cells in ankylosing spondylitis. CDR3 size: 15 residues. Trimming removed 4 bases from V and 3 bases from J; junction bases left unmatched: 6. Germline V gene data show CDR1 as SGHDT and CDR2 as YYEEEE. Regarding the study as a whole: Reportedly, disease-linked clones are significantly enriched in ankylosing spondylitis patients' matched synovial fluid. Reactive arthritis synovial fluid and blood were previously reported to contain some motif variants. Disease-linked clones were found to be CD8+ and relatively rare in peripheral blood.

With molecular barcodes, quantitative 5'-RACE was used to make the TCR beta libraries. A single record per CDR3 protein comes from TCRdb applying MiXCR to the 5' RACE reads. The sample records approximately 250,000 distinct CDR3 sequences, 24% being singletons. The sample comprised blood, either unsorted or a sorted T cell fraction (not recorded which). This clonotype was sampled from a male donor with ankylosing spondylitis or in good health (not recorded which). The rearrangement links TRBV5-6 to TRBJ2-3; TRBD1 matches at 9 bases. DNA of the CDR3: TGTGCCAGCAGCCCCCTAGGACAGGGGACAGATACGCAGTATTTT. It yields the protein CASSPLGQGTDTQYF.